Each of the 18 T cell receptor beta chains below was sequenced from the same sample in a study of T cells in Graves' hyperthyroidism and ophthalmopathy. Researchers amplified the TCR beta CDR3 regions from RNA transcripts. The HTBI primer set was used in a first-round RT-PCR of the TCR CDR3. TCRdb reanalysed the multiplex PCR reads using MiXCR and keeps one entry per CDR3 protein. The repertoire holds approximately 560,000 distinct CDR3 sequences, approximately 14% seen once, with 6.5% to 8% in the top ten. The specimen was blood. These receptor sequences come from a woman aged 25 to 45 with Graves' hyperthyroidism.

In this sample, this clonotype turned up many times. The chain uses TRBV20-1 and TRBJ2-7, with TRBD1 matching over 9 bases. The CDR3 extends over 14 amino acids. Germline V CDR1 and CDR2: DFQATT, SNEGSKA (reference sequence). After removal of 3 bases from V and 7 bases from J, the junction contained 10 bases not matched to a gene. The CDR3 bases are TGCAGTGCTAGGGAAGTTGGGACAGGGTGGGAGCAGTACTTC. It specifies CSAREVGTGWEQYF.

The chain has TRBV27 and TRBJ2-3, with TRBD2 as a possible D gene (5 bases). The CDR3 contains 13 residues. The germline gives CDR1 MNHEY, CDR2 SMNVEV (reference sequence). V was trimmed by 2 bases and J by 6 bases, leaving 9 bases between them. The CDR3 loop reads CASSLPGMDTQYF. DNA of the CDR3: TGTGCCAGCAGTTTACCCGGGATGGATACGCAGTATTTT.

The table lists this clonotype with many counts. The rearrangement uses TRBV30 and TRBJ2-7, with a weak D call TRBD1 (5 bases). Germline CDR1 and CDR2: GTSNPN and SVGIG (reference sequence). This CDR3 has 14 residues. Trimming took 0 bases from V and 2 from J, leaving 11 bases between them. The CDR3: CAWSVGAGTYEQYF. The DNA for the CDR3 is TGTGCCTGGAGTGTAGGAGCAGGGACCTACGAGCAGTACTTC.

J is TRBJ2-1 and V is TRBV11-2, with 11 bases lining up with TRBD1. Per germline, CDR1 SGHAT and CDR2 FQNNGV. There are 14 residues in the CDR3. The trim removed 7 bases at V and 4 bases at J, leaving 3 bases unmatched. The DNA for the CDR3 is TGTGCCAGCACCGGGACAGGGGGTTACAATGAGCAGTTCTTC. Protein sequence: CASTGTGGYNEQFF.

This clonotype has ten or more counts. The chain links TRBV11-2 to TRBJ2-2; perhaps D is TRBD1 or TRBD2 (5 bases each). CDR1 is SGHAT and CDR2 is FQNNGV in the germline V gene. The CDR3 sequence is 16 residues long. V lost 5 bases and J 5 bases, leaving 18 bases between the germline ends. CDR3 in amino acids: CASSLTTGTYTGELFF. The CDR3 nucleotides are TGTGCCAGCAGCCTCACAACGGGGACGTATACCGGGGAGCTGTTTTTT.

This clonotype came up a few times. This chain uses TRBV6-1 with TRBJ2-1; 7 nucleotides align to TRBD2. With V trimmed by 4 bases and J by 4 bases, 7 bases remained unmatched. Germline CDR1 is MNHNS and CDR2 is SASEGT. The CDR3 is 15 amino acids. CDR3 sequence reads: CASSAGLEVYNEQFF. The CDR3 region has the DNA TGTGCCAGCAGTGCCGGACTAGAGGTTTACAATGAGCAGTTCTTC.

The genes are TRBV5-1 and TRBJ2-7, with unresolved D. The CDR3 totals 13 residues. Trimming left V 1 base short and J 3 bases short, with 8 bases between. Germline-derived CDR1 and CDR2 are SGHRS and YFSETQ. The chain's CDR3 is CASSLLGNYEQYF. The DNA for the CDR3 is TGCGCCAGCAGCTTGTTAGGGAACTACGAGCAGTACTTC.

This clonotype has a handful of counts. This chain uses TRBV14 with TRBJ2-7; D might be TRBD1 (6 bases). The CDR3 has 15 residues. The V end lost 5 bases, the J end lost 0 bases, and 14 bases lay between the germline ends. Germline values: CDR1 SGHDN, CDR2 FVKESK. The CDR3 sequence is CASSARTASSYEQYF. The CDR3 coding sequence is TGTGCCAGCAGCGCCCGGACAGCAAGCTCCTACGAGCAGTACTTC.

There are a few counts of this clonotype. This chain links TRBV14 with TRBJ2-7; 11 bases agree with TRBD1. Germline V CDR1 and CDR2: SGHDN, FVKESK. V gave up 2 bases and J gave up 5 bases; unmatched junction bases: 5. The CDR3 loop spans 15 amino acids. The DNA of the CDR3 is TGTGCCAGCAGCCAACCGGGACAGGGGGTACACGAGCAGTACTTC. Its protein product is CASSQPGQGVHEQYF.

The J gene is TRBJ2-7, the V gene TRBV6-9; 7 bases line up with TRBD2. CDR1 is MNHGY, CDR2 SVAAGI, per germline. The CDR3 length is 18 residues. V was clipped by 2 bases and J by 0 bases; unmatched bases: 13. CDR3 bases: TGTGCCAGCAGTTATATCCCCCCTTCGCGGGAGTACTCCTACGAGCAGTACTTC. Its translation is CASSYIPPSREYSYEQYF.

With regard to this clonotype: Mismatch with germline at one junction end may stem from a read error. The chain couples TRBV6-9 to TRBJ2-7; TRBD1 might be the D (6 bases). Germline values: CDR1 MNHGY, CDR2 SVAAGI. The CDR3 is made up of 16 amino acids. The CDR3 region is CASSVAGQRVRDEQYF. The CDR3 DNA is TGCGCCAGCAGTGTCGCAGGACAGCGCGTGCGTGACGAGCAGTACTTC.

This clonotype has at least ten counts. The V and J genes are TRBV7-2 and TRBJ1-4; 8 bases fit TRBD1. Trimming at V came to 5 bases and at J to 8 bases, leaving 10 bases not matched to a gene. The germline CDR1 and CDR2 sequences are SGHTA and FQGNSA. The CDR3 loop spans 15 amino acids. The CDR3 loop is CASSLRTGLNEKLFF. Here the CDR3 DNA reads TGTGCCAGCAGCCTACGGACAGGGCTGAACGAAAAACTGTTTTTT. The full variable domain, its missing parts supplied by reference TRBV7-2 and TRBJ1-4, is GAGVSQSPSNKVTEKGKDVELRCDPISGHTALYWYRQSLGQGLEFLIYFQGNSAPDKSGLPSDRFSAERTGGSVSTLTIQRTQQEDSAVYLCASSLRTGLNEKLFFGSGTQLSVL.

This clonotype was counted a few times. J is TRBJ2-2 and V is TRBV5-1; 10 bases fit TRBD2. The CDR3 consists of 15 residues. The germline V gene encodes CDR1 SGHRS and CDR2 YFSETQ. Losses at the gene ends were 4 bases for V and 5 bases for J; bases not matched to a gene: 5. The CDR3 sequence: CASSPGLAETGELFF. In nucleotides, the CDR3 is TGCGCCAGCAGCCCCGGACTAGCGGAGACCGGGGAGCTGTTTTTT.

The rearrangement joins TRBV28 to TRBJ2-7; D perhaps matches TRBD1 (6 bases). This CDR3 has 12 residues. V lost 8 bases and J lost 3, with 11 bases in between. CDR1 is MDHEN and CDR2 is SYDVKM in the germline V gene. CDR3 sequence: CASGLGGYEQYF. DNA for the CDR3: TGTGCCAGCGGGCTAGGGGGCTACGAGCAGTACTTC.

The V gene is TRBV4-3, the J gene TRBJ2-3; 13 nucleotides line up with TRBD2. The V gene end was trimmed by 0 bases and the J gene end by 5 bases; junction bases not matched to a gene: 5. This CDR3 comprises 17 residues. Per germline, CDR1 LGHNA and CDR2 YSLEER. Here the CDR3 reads CASSQETSGRQGDTQYF. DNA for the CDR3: TGCGCCAGCAGCCAAGAGACTAGCGGGAGGCAGGGAGATACGCAGTATTTT.

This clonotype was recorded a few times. CDR3 sequence: CASSEARGNEQFF. CDR3 sequence (DNA): TGTGCCAGCTCCGAAGCTAGGGGGAATGAGCAGTTCTTC. The chain couples TRBV18 to TRBJ2-1; D may be TRBD1 (6 bases). This CDR3 region has 13 residues. From germline, CDR1 is KGHSH and CDR2 LQKENI. Deletions cut 6 bases from V and 7 bases from J, with 13 bases between.

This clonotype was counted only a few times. The CDR3 DNA follows: TGTGCCAGCAGCACGGGACAGGCCGGCTCCCAAGAGACCCAGTACTTC. Amino acids: CASSTGQAGSQETQYF. The rearrangement uses TRBV7-9 and TRBJ2-5; 8 nucleotides line up with TRBD1. The ends lost 5 bases at V and 1 base at J; junction bases unmatched: 9. Germline CDR1 and CDR2: SEHNR and FQNEAQ (reference sequence). The CDR3 has 16 residues.

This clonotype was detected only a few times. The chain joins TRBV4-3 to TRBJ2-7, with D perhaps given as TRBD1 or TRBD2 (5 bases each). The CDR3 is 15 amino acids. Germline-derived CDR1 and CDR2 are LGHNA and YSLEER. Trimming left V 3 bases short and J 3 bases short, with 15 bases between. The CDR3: CASSQDWQGIYEQYF. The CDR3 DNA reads TGCGCCAGCAGCCAGGACTGGCAGGGAATCTACGAGCAGTACTTC.